These T cell receptor beta chains were read from a single sample in a study of CD8 T cells in ankylosing spondylitis. TCRdb recomputed calls from the 5' RACE reads with MiXCR, one row per CDR3 protein. The sample consists of approximately 220,000 distinct CDR3 sequences, 15% to 20% of them appearing once. Sequenced: blood, either unsorted or a sorted T cell fraction (not recorded which). These receptors were collected from a male donor with ankylosing spondylitis. Each CDR3 is given with its conserved first and last residue. D genes are given only for firm matches.

d_call,j_call,v_call,cdr3_aa
.,TRBJ2-7,TRBV25-1,CASKGDYEQYF
.,TRBJ2-7,TRBV20-1,CSAADSTPYEQYF
.,TRBJ2-5,TRBV4-2,CASSQSGLLIQETQYF
.,TRBJ2-7,TRBV19,CASAPADGYEQYF
.,TRBJ1-4,TRBV7-8,CASSLANTRGRYEKLFF
.,TRBJ2-3,TRBV27,CASSPPDSDYRPTQYF
TRBD1,TRBJ2-3,TRBV13,CASSLTGTGGRTDTQYF
.,TRBJ2-7,TRBV7-9,CASSLPGKDNEQYF
.,TRBJ2-5,TRBV6-6,CASSYGYQETQYF
.,TRBJ2-7,TRBV4-3,CASSQDRVGAYEQYF
.,TRBJ1-1,TRBV6-2/TRBV6-3,CASSRLVMNTEAFF
.,TRBJ2-1,TRBV11-1,CASSLEVGGSRSSYNEQFF
TRBD2,TRBJ2-1,TRBV3-1,CASTGGLASYNEQFF
TRBD2,TRBJ2-2,TRBV12-3/TRBV12-4,CASSPPGLAENTGELFF
TRBD1,TRBJ1-2,TRBV12-3/TRBV12-4,CASSWIRTGGFVGNGYTF
.,TRBJ2-2,TRBV29-1,CSVLDYTGELFF
TRBD2,TRBJ2-3,TRBV4-2,CDSSQNSGEGGDTQYF
.,TRBJ2-3,TRBV14,CASSQVDSRGPLTQYF
TRBD2,TRBJ2-5,TRBV7-9,CASSLIAPAGKETQYF
.,TRBJ2-1,TRBV7-8,CASSLVWTDNEQFF
TRBD1,TRBJ1-1,TRBV7-2,CASSSWDRSGTEAFF
TRBD2,TRBJ2-1,TRBV9,CASSVFSGTSGYNEQFF
.,TRBJ2-1,TRBV12-3/TRBV12-4,CASILAGSSYNEQFF
.,TRBJ1-1,TRBV20-1,CSARDPGRTVNTEAFF
.,TRBJ2-7,TRBV7-9,CASSGGTSQSEQYF
.,TRBJ1-2,TRBV28,CASSLGVPRSYGYTF
.,TRBJ2-7,TRBV10-3,CAISDLGRNSYEQYF
.,TRBJ2-5,TRBV6-2/TRBV6-3,CASSYFGSGGEETQYF